This T cell receptor (beta chain) was recovered during a study of blood T cell repertoires in COVID-19. Overall study context: Acute and convalescent COVID-19 samples came from the United States, Italy and Spain. T cells, B-cell-depleted T cells, or PBMCs provided the cDNA or gDNA that served as material.

The V gene's germline CDR1 is SGHTA and CDR2 FQGNSA. The V gene end was trimmed by 7 bases and the J gene end by 5 bases; junction bases not matched to a gene: 5. The CDR3 runs to 13 residues. Per the original methods: Amplification of reference gene primers was used by the study to estimate nucleated cell counts. Using immunoSEQ multiplex PCR, the repertoire was profiled, and TCRdb retains in-frame clones only, with some absent. V and J calls and clone size follow that table, whereas D and trimming were derived from the DNA. The sample shows around 150,000 clones, about 72% of them seen only once. This receptor was obtained from a man aged 60 to 75 who had recovered from COVID-19. The sequenced sample consisted of peripheral blood. This chain connects TRBV7-2 to TRBJ2-3; TRBD2 matches 8 bases. The CDR3 is CASKAGGGDTQYF. The CDR3 DNA is TGTGCCAGCAAGGCGGGAGGAGGAGATACGCAGTATTTT.